This T cell receptor beta chain was observed in a study of OX40 agonist ivuxolimab in advanced cancers. Study findings and constraints: The antigens recognized by the expanded peripheral T cells, that is their antigen specificity, were not determined.

CDR1 LGHNA and CDR2 YNFKEQ come from the germline V gene. The CDR3 spans 15 residues. With V trimmed by 4 bases and J by 1 base, 2 bases remained unmatched. The table came from immunoSEQ multiplex PCR; TCRdb's copy has only in-frame clones and leaves some out. This sample has 70,000 or so clones, with 70% to 90% found just once. This clone has a single count. Antigen specificity is unknown. The sequence came from an adult with an advanced solid tumor such as melanoma, head and neck, liver or kidney cancer. V usage is TRBV4-2 and J usage is TRBJ2-7; TRBD2 agrees at 12 bases. Sequencing used CD4+ or CD8+ T cells sorted from blood, obtained in a trial of the OX40 agonist ivuxolimab. The CDR3, as DNA: TGTGCCAGCAGCCGCGGGACTAGCGGGTCCTACGAGCAGTACTTC. Translated: CASSRGTSGSYEQYF.